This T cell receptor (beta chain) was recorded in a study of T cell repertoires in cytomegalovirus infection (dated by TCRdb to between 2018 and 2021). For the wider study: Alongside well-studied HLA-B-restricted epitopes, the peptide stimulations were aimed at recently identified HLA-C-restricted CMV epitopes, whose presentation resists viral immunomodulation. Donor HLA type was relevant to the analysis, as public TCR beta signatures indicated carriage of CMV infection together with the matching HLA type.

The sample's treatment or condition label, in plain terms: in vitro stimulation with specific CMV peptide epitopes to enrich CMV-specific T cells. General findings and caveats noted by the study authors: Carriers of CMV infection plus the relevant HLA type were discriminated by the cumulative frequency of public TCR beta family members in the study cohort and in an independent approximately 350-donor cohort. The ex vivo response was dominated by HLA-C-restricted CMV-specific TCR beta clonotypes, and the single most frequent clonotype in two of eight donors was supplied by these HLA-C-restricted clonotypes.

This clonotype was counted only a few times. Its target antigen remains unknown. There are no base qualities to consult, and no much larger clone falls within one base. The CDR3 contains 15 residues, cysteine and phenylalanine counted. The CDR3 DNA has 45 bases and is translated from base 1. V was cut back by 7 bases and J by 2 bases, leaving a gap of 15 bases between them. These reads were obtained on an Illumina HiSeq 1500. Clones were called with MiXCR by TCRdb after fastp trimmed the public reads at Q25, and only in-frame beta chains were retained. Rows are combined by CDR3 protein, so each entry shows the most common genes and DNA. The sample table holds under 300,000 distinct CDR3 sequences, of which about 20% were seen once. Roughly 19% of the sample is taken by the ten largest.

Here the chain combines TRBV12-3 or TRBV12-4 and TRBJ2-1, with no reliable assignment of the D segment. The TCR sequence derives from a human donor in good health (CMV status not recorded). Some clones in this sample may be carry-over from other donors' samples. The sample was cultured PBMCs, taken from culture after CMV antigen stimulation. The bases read TGTGCCAGCACACCGGGCATTTCCCCCTACAATGAGCAGTTCTTC. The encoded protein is CASTPGISPYNEQFF.